The following is a T cell receptor (beta chain) sequence with its context. In its sample, this clonotype was seen a few times. Its antigen is unknown. It has no much larger one-base neighbor in the sample; base qualities were not kept. Ends trimmed: V by 2 bases, J by 2 bases; bases unmatched to a gene: 19. Taken from the germline V gene, the CDR1 and CDR2 loops are SGHVS and FQNEAQ. The CDR3 sequence holds 20 residues, the cysteine and phenylalanine included. Solely the CDR3 DNA is kept, with 60 bases framed from the first base. This sample stems from a study of regulatory T cells in long-lasting Graves disease (dated by TCRdb to the early 2020s). For the wider study: Persistent Graves' disease was defined as antithyroid drug treatment for over 5 years with persistently positive TSH receptor autoantibodies. Patients with persistent Graves' disease were compared with patients with newly diagnosed Graves' disease using TCR sequencing and RNA sequencing of peripheral blood. The study was conducted in China and was registered as a clinical trial. A total of roughly 35 samples underwent TCR sequencing: about 13 from persistent and around 20 from newly diagnosed Graves' disease patients. Antithyroid drugs had been taken for 10 to 13 years on average by persistent Graves' disease patients in the clinical cohort. Study-wide conclusions, independent of this receptor: As a limitation, the authors acknowledged that the small sample size may reduce accuracy. The study examined only peripheral blood because the primary lesion, thyroid tissue, could not be accessed. A larger number of public clonotypes was shared among persistent patients (around 2,700) than among newly diagnosed patients (about 990). Compared with newly diagnosed patients, patients with persistent Graves' disease had lower TCR Shannon entropy and fewer highly expanded clones, which suggests clonal expansion. Persistent disease showed preferential use of TRBV28, TRBJ1-2 and TRBJ2-5, whereas newly diagnosed disease favored TRBV20-1 and TRBJ2-1. Only the TCR beta chain was sequenced and analyzed.

Libraries came from multiplex PCR. Reads for this sample came from an Illumina HiSeq 4000. iRepertoire HTBI primers and Arm-PCR amplification of CDR3 regions were used to construct TCR beta libraries. Before sequencing, the PCR products underwent gel purification. From the authors' description of their analysis: Gene usage analysis of CDR3 amino acid clonotypes used the 62 TRBV and 14 to 15 TRBJ segments found across samples. COPE and FqMerger were used to merge filtered high-quality paired reads into contigs. BLAST was used to align contigs to the IMGT TRBV, TRBD and TRBJ reference genes, and CDR3 was defined following IMGT. Highly expanded clones were defined as clonotypes with a frequency above 0.1%. Shannon entropy was used to measure repertoire diversity, and the Gini coefficient was used to measure V-J evenness. A clonotype was considered public if more than one individual shared it. TCRdb trimmed public reads at Q25 via fastp, called clones via MiXCR and kept in-frame beta chains. Entries that share a CDR3 protein sequence are merged under the most common genes and DNA. The V and J calls follow TCRdb's processing rather than the paper's. This sample is represented by about 310,000 distinct CDR3 sequences; around 21% of them were singletons. The ten largest clones capture 56% of the sample.

Sample time point, as interpreted from the label and publication: persistent/refractory GD, antithyroid drugs over 5 years with positive TRAb. RNA was extracted from PBMCs in TRIzol for both TCR sequencing and RNA sequencing. The diagnosis of Graves' disease followed American Thyroid Association guidelines. The patients came from an endocrinology department in Xi'an, China. Each patient gave approximately 10 milliliters of peripheral blood, collected in an EDTA anticoagulant tube. Ficoll Paque Plus density gradient separation was used to isolate PBMCs, and no further T cell sorting was performed. An Agilent 2100 Bioanalyzer and agarose gel were used to check RNA quality, while a NanoDrop 2000 measured RNA concentration.

In this chain, TRBV7-8 is recombined with TRBJ2-7, with 9 middle bases fitting TRBD2. The sequenced sample was peripheral blood mononuclear cells (PBMCs), obtained when the disease was refractory, from a patient treated with antithyroid drugs. This receptor was identified in a female donor with Graves disease. The DNA is TGTGCCAGCAGCTTATCCGCAGTCGGTACTAGCGGGCCGACGGCCTACGAGCAGTACTTC. Its translation reads: CASSLSAVGTSGPTAYEQYF.